Listed below are T cell receptor beta chains from one sample, sequenced in a study of blood T cell repertoires in COVID-19. The table came from immunoSEQ multiplex PCR; TCRdb's copy has only in-frame clones and leaves some out. The sample gives 250,000 or so clones, about 91% of which show up once; around 6.6% is in the top ten. The specimen sequenced was peripheral blood. Receptor source: a woman in her twenties or thirties with COVID-19, enrolled during active disease. CDR3s include the opening cysteine and the closing phenylalanine or tryptophan. The D gene is left open where the match is weak. Not every row has a clone size; where given, it reads once, few, many or a size class.

V	J	D	size	CDR3	DNA
TRBV4-2	TRBJ2-5	TRBD2	-	CASSQGLAGPGTQYF	TGTGCCAGCAGCCAAGGCCTAGCGGGCCCGGGGACCCAGTACTTC
TRBV27	TRBJ2-1	TRBD2	-	CASSSGGAYNEQFF	TGTGCCAGCAGTTCCGGGGGGGCCTACAATGAGCAGTTCTTC
TRBV11-2	TRBJ2-2	TRBD1	once	CASRRPGTGTTGELFF	TGTGCCAGCAGACGACCAGGGACAGGGACCACCGGGGAGCTGTTTTTT
TRBV4-3	TRBJ2-5	-	-	CASSPVVAETQYF	TGCGCCAGCAGCCCCGTCGTGGCAGAGACCCAGTACTTC
TRBV27	TRBJ1-4	-	few	CASSPGNRFGEKLFF	TGTGCCAGCAGCCCAGGGAATCGGTTCGGTGAAAAACTGTTTTTT
TRBV11-2	TRBJ1-1	-	-	CASSYPYRNTEAFF	TGTGCCAGCAGCTATCCATACAGGAACACTGAAGCTTTCTTT
TRBV19	TRBJ2-2	-	-	CASSSQGVSGELFF	TGTGCCAGTAGTTCCCAGGGCGTAAGCGGGGAGCTGTTTTTT
TRBV3-1/TRBV3-2	TRBJ2-2	-	-	CASSPSGGAGTGELFF	TGTGCCAGCAGCCCGTCTGGAGGTGCTGGCACCGGGGAGCTGTTTTTT
TRBV27	TRBJ2-1	TRBD2	few	CASSSGRASYNEQFF	TGTGCCAGCAGTTCCGGGAGGGCCTCCTACAATGAGCAGTTCTTC
TRBV7-9	TRBJ2-1	TRBD1	-	CASSQGQGPYNEQFF	TGTGCCAGCAGCCAAGGACAGGGACCCTACAATGAGCAGTTCTTC
TRBV7-9	TRBJ1-2	TRBD1	-	CASSVSFTGGPRDGYTF	TGTGCCAGCAGCGTATCGTTTACAGGGGGCCCGCGGGATGGCTACACCTTC
TRBV19	TRBJ1-4	TRBD1	-	CASSISGAGQGGKLFF	TGTGCCAGTAGTATAAGCGGGGCGGGACAGGGGGGAAAACTGTTTTTT
TRBV4-3	TRBJ1-1	TRBD1	-	CASSQGTGARTEAFF	TGCGCCAGCAGCCAGGGGACAGGGGCCCGCACTGAAGCTTTCTTT
TRBV6-6	TRBJ2-5	-	-	CASSSLTVKETQYF	TGTGCCAGCAGTTCTTTGACAGTAAAAGAGACCCAGTACTTC
TRBV7-8	TRBJ1-5	-	-	CASSLGPFYSNQPQHF	TGTGCCAGCAGCTTAGGTCCTTTTTATAGCAATCAGCCCCAGCATTTT
TRBV5-4	TRBJ1-1	-	-	CASSARLNTEAFF	TGTGCCAGCAGCGCGCGCCTCAACACTGAAGCTTTCTTT
TRBV30	TRBJ1-3	-	-	CAWSVSTGNTIYF	TGTGCCTGGAGTGTCTCTACCGGAAACACCATATATTTT
TRBV5-8	TRBJ1-1	-	-	CASSLAKLQLGGTEAFF	TGTGCCAGCAGCTTGGCGAAATTACAGCTGGGGGGCACTGAAGCTTTCTTT
TRBV11-3	TRBJ2-3	-	-	CASSSEGMVDTQYF	TGTGCCAGCAGCTCGGAGGGGATGGTAGATACGCAGTATTTT
TRBV3-1/TRBV3-2	TRBJ2-1	TRBD1	-	CASSPDRARNNEQFF	TGTGCCAGCAGCCCCGACAGGGCGAGGAACAATGAGCAGTTCTTC
TRBV6-4	TRBJ1-1	TRBD1	-	CASRARTGITEAFF	TGTGCCAGCAGGGCCCGGACAGGGATCACTGAAGCTTTCTTT
TRBV30	TRBJ2-5	TRBD1	-	CAWSVRQGWETQYF	TGTGCCTGGAGTGTCCGACAGGGGTGGGAGACCCAGTACTTC
TRBV30	TRBJ2-3	TRBD2	-	CAWSVLSGRGADTQYF	TGTGCCTGGAGTGTACTGAGCGGGAGAGGGGCAGATACGCAGTATTTT
TRBV19	TRBJ2-3	TRBD2	once	CASSGGTSGTPSTDTQYF	TGTGCCAGTAGTGGGGGAACTAGCGGGACACCTAGCACAGATACGCAGTATTTT
TRBV19	TRBJ1-4	TRBD1	-	CASSIGRDSVNEKLFF	TGTGCCAGTAGTATAGGTCGGGACAGTGTGAATGAAAAACTGTTTTTT
TRBV7-9	TRBJ1-2	-	-	CASSLGADYGYTF	TGTGCCAGCAGCCTGGGGGCGGACTATGGCTACACCTTC
TRBV6-8	TRBJ2-3	TRBD2	-	CASSYGDRIAGERSSTDTQYF	TGTGCCAGCAGTTACGGCGACAGAATAGCGGGGGAGAGATCTAGCACAGATACGCAGTATTTT
TRBV28	TRBJ2-3	TRBD1	-	CAVIDRARTDTQYF	TGTGCCGTAATCGACAGGGCCCGCACAGATACGCAGTATTTT